This T cell receptor beta chain comes out of a study of shared clonotypes between healthy human individuals. The CDR3 consists of 16 residues. Germline lookup yields CDR1 SGHDT and CDR2 YYEEEE. Trimming took 4 bases from V and 0 from J, leaving 14 bases between them. The protocol was immunoSEQ multiplex PCR, while the TCRdb copy is restricted to in-frame clones and leaves out a portion. The table has about 2.4 million clones, approximately 93% seen once. This clone was seen once. Sequencing was carried out using naive CD4+ T cells from PBMCs. Subset described: CD45RA+ positively selected. This sequence originates from a man aged 18 to 30 in good health. Some clones in this sample may be carry-over from other donors' samples. The chain combines TRBV5-6 with TRBJ2-1; TRBD1 is a possible D gene (6 bases). The CDR3 reads CASSRGTGSSYNEQFF. CDR3 sequence (DNA): TGTGCCAGCAGCAGAGGAACAGGGAGCTCCTACAATGAGCAGTTCTTC.